One sample yielded the 17 T cell receptor beta chains listed below, sequenced in a study of Graves' ophthalmopathy and Graves' hyperthyroidism. CDR3 regions of TCR beta were amplified from RNA transcripts. An opening RT-PCR round employed HTBI primers and preceded a second-round multiplex PCR. TCRdb analysed the multiplex PCR reads with MiXCR anew, one entry per CDR3 protein. The sample yields some 1.1 million distinct CDR3 sequences, about two fifths seen once. Sequencing input: peripheral blood or thyroid tissue (not recorded which). The receptors come from an adult man with Graves' hyperthyroidism.

To note about this clonotype: As the CDR3 is not closed by the conserved phenylalanine or tryptophan, this likely results from a read error. The V call is TRBV11-2, the J call TRBJ2-2, with 8 bases that match TRBD1. Trimming took 6 bases from V and 5 from J; bases not matched to a gene: 5. Germline values: CDR1 SGHAT, CDR2 FQNNGV. This CDR3 has 14 amino acids. CDR3 loop: CASREDRATGELFL. As DNA, the CDR3 is TGTGCCAGCAGGGAGGACAGGGCTACCGGGGAGCTGTTTCTT.

Concerning this clonotype: A much larger clone sits a single nucleotide away, making a read error possible. This sequence joins TRBV20-1 and TRBJ1-1; 7 nucleotides line up with TRBD1. Per germline, CDR1 DFQATT and CDR2 SNEGSKA (reference sequence). This CDR3 spans 14 amino acids. In DNA form, the CDR3 reads TGCAGTGTTAGAGATCCAGGGGGAGGCACTGAAGCTTTCTTT. Translation gives CSVRDPGGGTEAFF.

This clonotype was seen a handful of times. The V and J genes are TRBV15 and TRBJ1-2, with D possibly being TRBD1 (5 bases). The CDR3 is 14 amino acids. V was trimmed by 3 bases and J by 0 bases, leaving 8 bases between them. Germline values: CDR1 LNHNV, CDR2 YYDKDF (reference sequence). The CDR3 reads CATSSRVSNYGYTF. Written as DNA, the CDR3 is TGTGCCACCAGCAGCAGGGTTTCTAACTATGGCTACACCTTC.

The rearrangement uses TRBV29-1 and TRBJ1-1; 8 bases are a match to TRBD1. The CDR3 contains 14 residues. Germline CDR1 reads SQVTM; CDR2 reads ANQGSEA. Trimming removed 4 bases from V and 5 bases from J; junction bases left unmatched: 9. Here the CDR3 reads CSVGGGQGATEAFF. In DNA form, the CDR3 reads TGCAGCGTTGGGGGGGGCCAGGGGGCGACTGAAGCTTTCTTT.

This rearrangement joins TRBV5-5 to TRBJ2-2, with a weak D call TRBD2 (6 bases). Deletions cut 1 base from V and 4 bases from J, with 8 bases between. The CDR3 covers 14 residues. From germline, CDR1 is SGHKS and CDR2 YYEKEE (reference sequence). The CDR3 sequence: CASSLIGGTGELFF. The CDR3 nucleotides are TGTGCCAGCAGCTTGATCGGGGGCACCGGGGAGCTGTTTTTT.

This clonotype was recorded at least ten times. The CDR3 DNA is TGCAGCGTTGAACCGGCGAGCGGGGGGGCCGTAGAGACCCAGTACTTC. Amino acid sequence: CSVEPASGGAVETQYF. J is TRBJ2-5 and V is TRBV29-1, with 10 bases identical to TRBD2. This CDR3 is built from 16 residues. J lost 4 bases, V lost 2 bases, and 10 bases had no gene match. In germline, CDR1 is SQVTM, CDR2 ANQGSEA.

Concerning this clonotype itself: At one end, the junction sequence differs from germline, possibly due to a read error. The V and J genes are TRBV2 and TRBJ1-3, with TRBD1 matching over 7 bases. Germline CDR1 SNHLY, CDR2 FYNNEI. The length of the CDR3 is 14 residues. For the CDR3, the DNA is TGTGCCGGCAGCGGGGACAGCTCTGGAAACACCATATATTTT. This gives the protein CAGSGDSSGNTIYF.

This clonotype was seen at least ten times. The V call is TRBV2, the J call TRBJ2-2; weak D call: TRBD1 (5 bases). V was shortened by 3 bases and J by 7 bases, with 12 bases between the two germline ends. There are 14 residues in the CDR3. The germline V gene encodes CDR1 SNHLY and CDR2 FYNNEI. The CDR3 here is CASSEFRAGGELFF. For the CDR3, the DNA is TGTGCCAGCAGTGAGTTCAGGGCTGGCGGGGAGCTGTTTTTT.

Ten or more counts support this clonotype. This rearrangement joins TRBV5-1 to TRBJ2-2, with 8 positions matching TRBD1. There are 16 residues in the CDR3. Germline V CDR1 and CDR2: SGHRS, YFSETQ. V trimming: 0 bases; J trimming: 5 bases; junction bases outside the gene matches: 6. CDR3: CASSLGTGLLTGELFF. The CDR3 nucleotides read TGCGCCAGCAGCTTGGGGACAGGGCTACTGACCGGGGAGCTGTTTTTT.

This clonotype was detected many times. This chain uses TRBV10-3 with TRBJ2-2; 9 bases are a match to TRBD1. V was pared by 6 bases and J by 1 base, with 0 bases of the junction left unmatched. This CDR3 has 14 amino acids. CDR1 and CDR2 from the germline V gene are ENHRY and SYGVKD. The CDR3 is CAIRTGGNTGELFF. The CDR3 DNA reads TGTGCCATCAGGACAGGGGGGAACACCGGGGAGCTGTTTTTT.

This sequence joins TRBV6-5 and TRBJ2-5; 8 positions agree with TRBD2. The CDR3 consists of 15 residues. J was trimmed by 10 bases and V by 6 bases; bases with no gene match: 16. Germline V gives CDR1 MNHEY, CDR2 SVGAGI. In DNA form, the CDR3 reads TGTGCCAGCAGCCTCTCAGCGGGGGCCTTCTGGGACCAGTACTTC. Translated: CASSLSAGAFWDQYF.

This clonotype was recorded once. V is TRBV29-1 and J is TRBJ2-5, with TRBD1 matching over 7 bases. CDR1 SQVTM and CDR2 ANQGSEA come from the germline V gene. The CDR3 is 12 amino acids. The CDR3 here is CAGGYSNQPQYF. CDR3 coding DNA: TGCGCAGGGGGATATAGCAATCAGCCCCAGTACTTC.

The gene calls are TRBV25-1 and TRBJ1-1; D gene uncertain. CDR3 length equals 15 residues. Germline-derived CDR1 and CDR2 are MGHDK and SYGVNS. V was pared by 1 base and J by 4 bases, with 13 bases between. The CDR3: CASSEFPGFGTEAFF. The CDR3 nucleotides read TGTGCCAGCAGTGAATTCCCGGGGTTTGGCACTGAAGCTTTCTTT. Based on the CDR3 plus reference TRBV25-1 and TRBJ1-1, the full variable domain is EADIYQTPRYLVIGTGKKITLECSQTMGHDKMYWYQQDPGMELHLIHYSYGVNSTEKGDLSSESTVSRIRTEHFPLTLESARPSHTSQYLCASSEFPGFGTEAFFGQGTRLTVV.

This clonotype has more than one count but fewer than ten. The chain joins TRBV12-3 or TRBV12-4 to TRBJ2-2; maybe TRBD1 (6 bases). The CDR3 sequence is 13 residues long. V dropped 6 bases and J dropped 7 bases, with 12 bases sitting between them. Here the CDR3 reads CASRRRGFGELFF. CDR3 sequence (DNA): TGTGCCAGCAGACGAAGGGGGTTCGGGGAGCTGTTTTTT.

The V gene is TRBV28, the J gene TRBJ1-5, with 10 bases that match TRBD1. The CDR3 totals 14 residues. Per the germline V gene, CDR1 is MDHEN and CDR2 is SYDVKM. V dropped 5 bases and J dropped 6; count of bases not matched to a gene: 4. This CDR3 reads CASSKRDRGQPQHF. CDR3 DNA sequence: TGTGCCAGCAGTAAAAGGGACAGGGGTCAGCCCCAGCATTTT. The whole variable domain, filled in from reference TRBV28 and TRBJ1-5, reads DVKVTQSSRYLVKRTGEKVFLECVQDMDHENMFWYRQDPGLGLRLIYFSYDVKMKEKGDIPEGYSVSREKKERFSLILESASTNQTSMYLCASSKRDRGQPQHFGDGTRLSIL.

The genes are TRBV12-3 or TRBV12-4 and TRBJ2-7; D is unresolved. The V and J ends lost 6 bases and 5 bases respectively, with 14 bases between them. This CDR3 region has 13 residues. The CDR3 spells CASSILEFHEQYF. CDR3 coding DNA: TGTGCCAGCAGCATCCTGGAGTTTCACGAGCAGTACTTC.

This clonotype has ten or more counts. Relative to the germline gene, one junction end is altered; a read error may explain this. This chain joins TRBV10-2 and TRBJ1-6; 7 nucleotides agree with TRBD1. Looked up from germline, CDR1 is WSHSY and CDR2 is SAAADI. This CDR3 spans 14 amino acids. The CDR3 DNA is TGTGCCAGCAGCCCGACAGGGTATAATTCACCCCTCCACTTT. Amino acids: CASSPTGYNSPLHF.